This T cell receptor (beta chain) was recorded in a study of blood T cells in healthy people across ages. General observations from the study: Roughly linear age-related decline in beta diversity appeared, significant by age around 40.

The use of a sample-barcoded 5' primer and a J-beta primer mix characterized a second PCR of roughly 7 to 12 cycles. In TCRdb, the 5' RACE reads were re-called with MiXCR into one record per CDR3 protein. The table lists around 1,500,000 distinct CDR3 sequences, 42% of them singletons. Worth noting for this clonotype: The antigen is unknown.

The CDR3 consists of 17 residues. The germline V gene encodes CDR1 MNHNS and CDR2 SASEGT. Trimming took off 5 bases at V and 0 bases at J, with 18 bases between the two ends. The clonotype was recovered from a young woman in good health. Material for sequencing was blood. V usage is TRBV6-1 and J usage is TRBJ2-3; unclear D gene. The chain's CDR3 is CASSPHLLAASTDTQYF. The DNA for the CDR3 is TGTGCCAGCAGTCCCCATCTTCTGGCGGCTAGCACAGATACGCAGTATTTT.